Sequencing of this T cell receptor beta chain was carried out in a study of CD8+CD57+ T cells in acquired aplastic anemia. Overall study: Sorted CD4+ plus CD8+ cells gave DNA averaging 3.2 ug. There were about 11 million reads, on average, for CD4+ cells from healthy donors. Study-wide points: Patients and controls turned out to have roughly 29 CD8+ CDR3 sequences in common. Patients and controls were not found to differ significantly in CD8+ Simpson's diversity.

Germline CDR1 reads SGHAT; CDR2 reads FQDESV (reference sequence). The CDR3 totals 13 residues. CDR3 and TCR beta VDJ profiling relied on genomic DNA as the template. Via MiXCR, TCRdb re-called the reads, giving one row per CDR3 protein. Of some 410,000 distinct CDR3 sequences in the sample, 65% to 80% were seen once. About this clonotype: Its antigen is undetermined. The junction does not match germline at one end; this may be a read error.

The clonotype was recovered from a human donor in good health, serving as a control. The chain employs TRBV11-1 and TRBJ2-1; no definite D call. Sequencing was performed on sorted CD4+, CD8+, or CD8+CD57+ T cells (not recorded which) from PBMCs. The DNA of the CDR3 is TGTGCTAGCAGCCAAGCGTTCGACAATGAGCAGTTCTTC. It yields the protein CASSQAFDNEQFF.